Presented here are 30 T cell receptor beta chains from one specimen sequenced in a study of blood T cell repertoires in COVID-19. Method: immunoSEQ multiplex PCR; TCRdb's copy keeps in-frame clones and lacks some. This sample has about 170,000 clones, with approximately 90% found just once. The sequenced material came from peripheral blood. The receptors stem from a man between 18 and 35 years old with COVID-19, enrolled during active disease.

The V and J genes are TRBV10-3 and TRBJ2-5; D is perhaps TRBD2 (6 bases). Looked up from germline, CDR1 is ENHRY and CDR2 is SYGVKD. V was cut by 1 base and J by 2 bases, with 8 bases left in between. This CDR3 is built from 14 residues. Written as DNA, the CDR3 is TGTGCCATCAGTGAGTTCGGGGGACAAGAGACCCAGTACTTC. It codes for CAISEFGGQETQYF.

The chain carries TRBV30 and TRBJ2-5; D call uncertain. The CDR3 loop spans 16 amino acids. CDR1 is GTSNPN, CDR2 SVGIG, per germline (reference sequence). V was cut by 2 bases and J by 0 bases, with 16 bases left in between. The CDR3 nucleotides read TGTGCCTGGAGTACTACGACTTCTAGGTACCAAGAGACCCAGTACTTC. Amino acids: CAWSTTTSRYQETQYF.

The chain couples TRBV19 to TRBJ1-1; D unclear. This CDR3 spans 11 amino acids. Trimming shortened V by 4 bases and J by 7 bases, and 7 bases separated the two germline ends. Germline V gives CDR1 LNHDA, CDR2 SQIVND (reference sequence). The CDR3: CASSSAVEAFF. The CDR3 DNA sequence: TGTGCCAGTAGTAGTGCAGTTGAAGCTTTCTTT.

This clone appeared a few times. The gene calls are TRBV15 and TRBJ2-2; no clear D gene. The CDR3 sequence is 16 residues long. V dropped 0 bases and J dropped 1 base, with 9 bases sitting between them. Per the germline V gene, CDR1 is LNHNV and CDR2 is YYDKDF (reference sequence). The chain's CDR3 is CATSRDRHRNTGELFF. As DNA, the CDR3 is TGTGCCACCAGCAGAGATAGACACAGGAACACCGGGGAGCTGTTTTTT.

This clone was detected only once. This chain links TRBV9 with TRBJ2-7; D is unclear. This CDR3 comprises 15 residues. Trimming cost V 0 bases and J 1 base, with 11 bases left between them. Germline-derived CDR1 and CDR2 are SGDLS and YYNGEE. CDR3 amino acids: CASSVDVSRSYEQYF. The CDR3 DNA reads as TGTGCCAGCAGCGTAGACGTTTCCCGGTCCTACGAGCAGTACTTC.

This chain joins TRBV27 and TRBJ1-6, with a tentative D call TRBD1 (5 bases). In germline, CDR1 is MNHEY, CDR2 SMNVEV (reference sequence). With 2 bases removed from V and 0 bases from J, the gap between germline ends came to 14 bases. This CDR3 spans 18 amino acids. Written as DNA, the CDR3 is TGTGCCAGCAGTTTACTTCGGACACCTGGCTCCTATAATTCACCCCTCCACTTT. It is translated as CASSLLRTPGSYNSPLHF.

V usage is TRBV2 and J usage is TRBJ2-3; D gene unclear. CDR1 SNHLY and CDR2 FYNNEI come from the germline V gene. The V end lost 7 bases, the J end lost 0 bases, and 8 bases lay between the germline ends. There are 13 residues in the CDR3. In nucleotides, the CDR3 is TGTGCCAGCAACAACGTTAGCACAGATACGCAGTATTTT. Encoded protein: CASNNVSTDTQYF.

The CDR3 DNA reads as TGCGCCAGCAGCTGGACTAGCGGGAGACTCGATCACAATGAGCAGTTCTTC. Translation: CASSWTSGRLDHNEQFF. The chain recombines TRBV5-1 with TRBJ2-1, with TRBD2 matching 13 bases. This CDR3 comprises 17 residues. V dropped 3 bases and J dropped 5; count of bases not matched to a gene: 8. CDR1 is SGHRS and CDR2 is YFSETQ in the germline V gene.

The chain joins TRBV27 to TRBJ2-1; 7 positions agree with TRBD2. This CDR3 contains 16 residues. Germline assignment: CDR1 MNHEY and CDR2 SMNVEV (reference sequence). The J segment lost 7 bases and the V segment lost 7 bases, leaving 16 bases of the junction unmatched. The CDR3 loop reads CASTLRERDYNNEQFF. CDR3 sequence (DNA): TGTGCCAGCACCCTTCGGGAACGGGACTACAATAATGAGCAGTTCTTC.

Here the CDR3 reads CASSWGHSSGYTF. The CDR3 DNA sequence: TGTGCCAGCAGCTGGGGCCACAGTTCTGGCTACACCTTC. The V call is TRBV5-6, the J call TRBJ1-2, with D possibly matching TRBD1 (5 bases). Trimming took 3 bases from V and 7 from J, leaving 13 bases between them. The CDR3 loop spans 13 amino acids. Germline CDR1 is SGHDT and CDR2 is YYEEEE.

The chain is built from TRBV5-4 and TRBJ1-5; 10 bases map to TRBD1. The germline CDR1 and CDR2 sequences are SGHNT and YYREEE (reference sequence). With V trimmed by 2 bases and J by 5 bases, 4 bases remained unmatched. This CDR3 is 15 amino acids long. In DNA, the CDR3 is TGTGCCAGCAGCTTAGATGGGACAGGGGATCAGCCCCAGCATTTT. Translating gives CASSLDGTGDQPQHF.

This chain links TRBV19 with TRBJ2-2, with D possibly matching TRBD1 (6 bases). There are 16 residues in the CDR3. V was shortened by 4 bases and J by 1 base, with 13 bases between the two germline ends. The germline V gene encodes CDR1 LNHDA and CDR2 SQIVND (reference sequence). The CDR3 spells CASSTLSRGNTGELFF. The CDR3 region has the DNA TGTGCCAGTAGTACATTGTCCAGGGGGAACACCGGGGAGCTGTTTTTT.

The CDR3 protein is CASSLGSSYNEQFF. The CDR3 DNA reads as TGTGCCAGCAGCTTGGGGAGCTCCTACAATGAGCAGTTCTTC. This chain joins TRBV11-3 and TRBJ2-1; possible D gene TRBD2, 5 bases. The V end was cut by 3 bases, the J end by 0 bases, with 6 bases between. The CDR3 extends over 14 amino acids. From germline, CDR1 is SGHNT and CDR2 YENEEA. The full variable domain, its missing parts supplied by reference TRBV11-3 and TRBJ2-1, is EAGVVQSPRYKIIEKKQPVAFWCNPISGHNTLYWYLQNLGQGPELLIRYENEEAVDDSQLPKDRFSAERLKGVDSTLKIQPAELGDSAVYLCASSLGSSYNEQFFGPGTRLTVL.

The chain uses TRBV7-2 and TRBJ2-3; 8 bases agree with TRBD2. In germline, CDR1 is SGHTA, CDR2 FQGNSA. This CDR3 comprises 15 residues. Germline trimming cut 4 bases from V and 5 bases from J; bases unmatched to any gene: 8. The CDR3 DNA reads as TGTGCCAGCAGCTGGGCGGGGACTAGGGGAGATACGCAGTATTTT. It is translated as CASSWAGTRGDTQYF.

This clone was seen a single time. The rearrangement uses TRBV5-4 and TRBJ2-7, with 7 bases identical to TRBD2. The CDR3 has 14 residues. Germline CDR1 and CDR2: SGHNT and YYREEE (reference sequence). Losses at the gene ends were 4 bases for V and 4 bases for J; bases not matched to a gene: 8. As DNA, the CDR3 is TGTGCCAGCAGCCTGGGGGACGGGAGGTACGAGCAGTACTTC. The encoded protein is CASSLGDGRYEQYF.

J is TRBJ1-1 and V is TRBV5-5; 8 positions match TRBD1. The V segment lost 4 bases and the J segment 3 bases; nucleotides outside the gene matches: 5. The germline V gene encodes CDR1 SGHKS and CDR2 YYEKEE (reference sequence). The CDR3 is made up of 14 amino acids. The DNA for the CDR3 is TGTGCCAGCAGCCCCAGGGGGCGGGACACTGAAGCTTTCTTT. This translates into CASSPRGRDTEAFF.

The chain joins TRBV29-1 to TRBJ1-1, with TRBD1 as a possible D gene (5 bases). The germline CDR1 and CDR2 sequences are SQVTM and ANQGSEA. Trimming cost V 3 bases and J 3 bases, with 17 bases left between them. The CDR3 is made up of 15 amino acids. As DNA, the CDR3 is TGCAGCGTTGAGGAGGGGTGGCAGGGAGACACTGAAGCTTTCTTT. Translation gives CSVEEGWQGDTEAFF. Drawing the rest from reference TRBV29-1 and TRBJ1-1, the complete variable domain is SAVISQKPSRDICQRGTSLTIQCQVDSQVTMMFWYRQQPGQSLTLIATANQGSEATYESGFVIDKFPISRPNLTFSTLTVSNMSPEDSSIYLCSVEEGWQGDTEAFFGQGTRLTVV.

This CDR3 reads CASSPRFTTDTQYF. The CDR3 DNA reads as TGTGCCAGCAGCCCACGATTTACTACAGATACGCAGTATTTT. This chain uses TRBV11-2 with TRBJ2-3; D gene ambiguous. Looked up from germline, CDR1 is SGHAT and CDR2 is FQNNGV. Between the trimmed V and J ends, which lost 5 bases and 3 bases, there was a span of 12 bases. The CDR3 is 14 residues long.

This clone appeared a few times. The rearrangement links TRBV5-6 to TRBJ1-1; TRBD1 agrees at 9 bases. CDR1 SGHDT and CDR2 YYEEEE come from the germline V gene. The CDR3 is made up of 13 amino acids. Trimming took 4 bases from V and 8 from J; bases not matched to a gene: 6. In DNA, the CDR3 is TGTGCCAGCAGCATGGGGACAGGGCTAGAAGCTTTCTTT. Translated: CASSMGTGLEAFF.

The rearrangement links TRBV6-5 to TRBJ2-2, with D hard to call. V gave up 1 base and J gave up 5 bases, with 8 bases separating them. The CDR3 has 14 residues. Germline V CDR1 and CDR2: MNHEY, SVGAGI. CDR3: CASSYYIITGELFF. The CDR3 nucleotides are TGTGCCAGCAGTTACTATATTATAACCGGGGAGCTGTTTTTT.

The rearrangement links TRBV27 to TRBJ1-1, with TRBD1 matching over 7 bases. The length of the CDR3 is 15 residues. V shed 2 bases and J 2 bases; nucleotides not matched to a gene: 5. CDR1 and CDR2 (germline): MNHEY, SMNVEV (reference sequence). CDR3 residues: CASSLAGGLNTEAFF. CDR3 nucleotides: TGTGCCAGCAGTTTAGCAGGGGGGTTAAACACTGAAGCTTTCTTT.

The CDR3 DNA reads as TGTGCCAGCAGCCAGGGGAGTGTCTATGGCTACACCTTC. It translates to CASSQGSVYGYTF. The gene calls are TRBV27 and TRBJ1-2, with D perhaps TRBD1 (6 bases). The CDR3 runs to 13 residues. CDR1 and CDR2 from the germline V gene are MNHEY and SMNVEV (reference sequence). V was clipped by 6 bases and J by 4 bases, with 12 bases between them.

Details on this clone: The junction departs from the called germline gene at one end, perhaps through a read error. The chain recombines TRBV19 with TRBJ1-4; the match to TRBD1 covers 7 bases. CDR3 length: 15 residues. The V gene's germline CDR1 is LNHDA and CDR2 SQIVND (reference sequence). The CDR3 region is CASSPGTVTNEKLLF. CDR3 nucleotides: TGTGCCAGTAGTCCCGGGACAGTAACTAATGAAAAACTGCTTTTT.

This sequence joins TRBV10-3 and TRBJ1-3, with D possibly TRBD1 on 5 matching bases. The germline V gene has CDR1 ENHRY and CDR2 SYGVKD. The germline V and J ends were trimmed by 9 bases and 2 bases, with 14 bases remaining between them. CDR3 length: 14 residues. CDR3 bases: TGTGCCATGGGTAGCCGACAGCCTGGAAACACCATATATTTT. Translation gives CAMGSRQPGNTIYF.

The chain carries TRBV24-1 and TRBJ2-3; 10 nucleotides line up with TRBD1. This CDR3 is 16 amino acids long. V lost 3 bases and J lost 3; bases outside the gene matches: 5. Germline V gives CDR1 KGHDR, CDR2 SFDVKD. The CDR3 loop reads CATSDLRDRGTDTQYF. The CDR3 DNA follows: TGTGCCACCAGTGATCTAAGGGACAGGGGAACAGATACGCAGTATTTT.

This chain uses TRBV7-2 with TRBJ1-1; D is ambiguous. CDR1 and CDR2 from the germline V gene are SGHTA and FQGNSA. Trimming stripped 3 bases from V and 4 bases from J, with 18 bases between. This CDR3 is built from 16 residues. CDR3 loop: CASSLGRVEFSTEAFF. In DNA form, the CDR3 reads TGTGCCAGCAGCTTGGGGAGGGTGGAATTCAGCACTGAAGCTTTCTTT.

The V and J genes are TRBV3-1 (or the pseudogene TRBV3-2) and TRBJ2-3; D is ambiguous. The CDR3 runs 16 residues. The V end was cut by 6 bases, the J end by 1 base, with 17 bases between. Germline lookup yields CDR1 LGHDT and CDR2 YNNKEL (reference sequence). The CDR3 protein is CASSPSRRQGTDTQYF. The CDR3 DNA reads as TGTGCCAGCAGTCCGTCAAGACGGCAGGGCACAGATACGCAGTATTTT.

The chain couples TRBV19 to TRBJ2-2, with unresolved D. This CDR3 has 13 residues. CDR1 is LNHDA, CDR2 SQIVND, per germline (reference sequence). Trimming removed 5 bases from V and 4 bases from J, with 8 bases in between. The CDR3 spells CASSGLGTGELFF. DNA of the CDR3: TGTGCCAGTAGTGGCCTTGGCACCGGGGAGCTGTTTTTT.

V is TRBV9 and J is TRBJ2-1; D ambiguous. The CDR3 is made up of 14 amino acids. The germline V gene encodes CDR1 SGDLS and CDR2 YYNGEE. Trimming stripped 0 bases from V and 4 bases from J, with 8 bases between. The CDR3 coding sequence is TGTGCCAGCAGCGTAGTTCAGGTGTACAATGAGCAGTTCTTC. Translation gives CASSVVQVYNEQFF. The variable domain in full, with the rest retrieved from reference TRBV9 and TRBJ2-1, is DSGVTQTPKHLITATGQRVTLRCSPRSGDLSVYWYQQSLDQGLQFLIQYYNGEERAKGNILERFSAQQFPDLHSELNLSSLELGDSALYFCASSVVQVYNEQFFGPGTRLTVL.

The V gene is TRBV15, the J gene TRBJ1-1; 7 bases are shared with TRBD1. The CDR3 extends over 15 amino acids. Germline CDR1 reads LNHNV; CDR2 reads YYDKDF (reference sequence). With V trimmed by 5 bases and J by 5 bases, 11 bases remained unmatched. The DNA of the CDR3 is TGTGCCACCAGCCAACAATGGCAGGGGGTGACTGAAGCTTTCTTT. Its translation is CATSQQWQGVTEAFF.